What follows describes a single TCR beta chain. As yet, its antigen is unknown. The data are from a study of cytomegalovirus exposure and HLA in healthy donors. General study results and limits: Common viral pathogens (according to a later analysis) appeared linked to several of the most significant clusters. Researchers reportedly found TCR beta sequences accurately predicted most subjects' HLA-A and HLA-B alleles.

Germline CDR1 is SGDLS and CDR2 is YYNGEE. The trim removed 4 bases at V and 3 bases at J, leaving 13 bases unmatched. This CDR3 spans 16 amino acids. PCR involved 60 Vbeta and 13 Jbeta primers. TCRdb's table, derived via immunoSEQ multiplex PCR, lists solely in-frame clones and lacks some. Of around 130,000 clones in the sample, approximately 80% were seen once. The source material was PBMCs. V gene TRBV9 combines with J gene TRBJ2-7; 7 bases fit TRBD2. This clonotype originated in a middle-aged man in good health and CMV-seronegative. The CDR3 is CASSPSQPGLLYEQYF. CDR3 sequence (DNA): TGTGCCAGCAGCCCGAGCCAGCCGGGACTACTCTACGAGCAGTACTTC.